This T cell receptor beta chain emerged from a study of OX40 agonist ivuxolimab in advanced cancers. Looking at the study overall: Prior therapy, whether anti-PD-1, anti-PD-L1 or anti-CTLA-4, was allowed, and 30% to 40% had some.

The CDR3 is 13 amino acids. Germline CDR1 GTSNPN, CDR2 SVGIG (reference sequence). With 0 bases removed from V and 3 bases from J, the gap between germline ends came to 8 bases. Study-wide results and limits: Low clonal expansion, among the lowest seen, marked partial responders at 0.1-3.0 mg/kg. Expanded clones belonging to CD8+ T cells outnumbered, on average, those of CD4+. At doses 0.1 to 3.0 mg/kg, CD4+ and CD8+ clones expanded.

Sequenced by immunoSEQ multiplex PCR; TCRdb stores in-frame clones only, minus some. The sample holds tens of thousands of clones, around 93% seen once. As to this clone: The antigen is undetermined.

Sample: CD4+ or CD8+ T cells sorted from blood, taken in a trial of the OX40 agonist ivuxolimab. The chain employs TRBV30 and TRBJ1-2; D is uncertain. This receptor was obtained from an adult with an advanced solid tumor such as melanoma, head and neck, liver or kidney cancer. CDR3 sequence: CAWSVLTDYGYTF. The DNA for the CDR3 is TGTGCCTGGAGTGTATTAACGGACTATGGCTACACCTTC.